This entry is about one TCR beta chain. Its antigen is unidentified. The data stem from a study of glioma-infiltrating T cells after dendritic cell vaccination. The study, taken as a whole, reports: Estimated pretreatment TIL content predicted outcome after dendritic cell vaccination.

Only in-frame clones appear in the TCRdb table, and some are missing; sequencing was by immunoSEQ multiplex PCR. The sample contains about 58,000 clones, approximately 83% of which appear only once. Time point defined: after dendritic cell vaccination, including at tumor progression/relapse. The V end lost 7 bases, the J end lost 1 base, and 11 bases lay between the germline ends. Germline CDR1 is MDHEN and CDR2 is SYDVKM. The CDR3 covers 15 residues. The receptor's source is a human donor with glioblastoma. This chain uses TRBV28 with TRBJ2-6; a weak D match, TRBD1 (5 bases). This specimen consisted of blood, obtained after dendritic cell vaccination. This chain's CDR3 is CASKIRQSGANVLTF. The CDR3 nucleotides are TGTGCCAGCAAAATCCGACAGTCTGGGGCCAACGTCCTGACTTTC.